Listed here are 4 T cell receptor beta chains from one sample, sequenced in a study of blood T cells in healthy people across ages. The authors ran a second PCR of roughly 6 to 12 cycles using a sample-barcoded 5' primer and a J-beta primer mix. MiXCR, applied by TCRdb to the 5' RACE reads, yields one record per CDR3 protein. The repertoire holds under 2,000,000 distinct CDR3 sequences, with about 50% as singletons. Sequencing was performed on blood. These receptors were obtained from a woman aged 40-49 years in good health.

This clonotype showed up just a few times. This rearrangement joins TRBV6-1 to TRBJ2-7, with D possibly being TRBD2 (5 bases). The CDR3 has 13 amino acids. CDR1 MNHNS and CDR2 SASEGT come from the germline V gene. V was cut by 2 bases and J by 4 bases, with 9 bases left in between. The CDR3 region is CASSETRFYEQYF. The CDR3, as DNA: TGTGCCAGCAGTGAAACTAGATTTTACGAGCAGTACTTC.

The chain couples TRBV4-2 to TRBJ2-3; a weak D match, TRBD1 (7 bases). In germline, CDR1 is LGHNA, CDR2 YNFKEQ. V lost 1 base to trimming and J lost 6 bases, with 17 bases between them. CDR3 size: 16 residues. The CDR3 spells CASSQARVRGEDTQYF. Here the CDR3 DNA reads TGTGCCAGCAGCCAAGCCCGGGTCAGGGGGGAGGATACGCAGTATTTT.

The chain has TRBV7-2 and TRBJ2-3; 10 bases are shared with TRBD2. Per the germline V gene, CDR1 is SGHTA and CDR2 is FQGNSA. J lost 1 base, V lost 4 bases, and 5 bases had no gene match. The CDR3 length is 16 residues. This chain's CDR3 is CASSSKRGGGTDTQYF. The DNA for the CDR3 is TGTGCCAGCAGCTCAAAGCGGGGGGGCGGCACAGATACGCAGTATTTT. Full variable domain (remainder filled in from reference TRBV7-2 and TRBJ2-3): GAGVSQSPSNKVTEKGKDVELRCDPISGHTALYWYRQSLGQGLEFLIYFQGNSAPDKSGLPSDRFSAERTGGSVSTLTIQRTQQEDSAVYLCASSSKRGGGTDTQYFGPGTRLTVL.

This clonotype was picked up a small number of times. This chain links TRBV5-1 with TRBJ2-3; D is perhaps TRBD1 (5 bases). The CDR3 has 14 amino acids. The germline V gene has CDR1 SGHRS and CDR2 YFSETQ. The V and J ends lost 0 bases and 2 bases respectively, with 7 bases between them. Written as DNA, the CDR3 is TGCGCCAGCAGCTTGGGACAGTTCACAGATACGCAGTATTTT. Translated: CASSLGQFTDTQYF.